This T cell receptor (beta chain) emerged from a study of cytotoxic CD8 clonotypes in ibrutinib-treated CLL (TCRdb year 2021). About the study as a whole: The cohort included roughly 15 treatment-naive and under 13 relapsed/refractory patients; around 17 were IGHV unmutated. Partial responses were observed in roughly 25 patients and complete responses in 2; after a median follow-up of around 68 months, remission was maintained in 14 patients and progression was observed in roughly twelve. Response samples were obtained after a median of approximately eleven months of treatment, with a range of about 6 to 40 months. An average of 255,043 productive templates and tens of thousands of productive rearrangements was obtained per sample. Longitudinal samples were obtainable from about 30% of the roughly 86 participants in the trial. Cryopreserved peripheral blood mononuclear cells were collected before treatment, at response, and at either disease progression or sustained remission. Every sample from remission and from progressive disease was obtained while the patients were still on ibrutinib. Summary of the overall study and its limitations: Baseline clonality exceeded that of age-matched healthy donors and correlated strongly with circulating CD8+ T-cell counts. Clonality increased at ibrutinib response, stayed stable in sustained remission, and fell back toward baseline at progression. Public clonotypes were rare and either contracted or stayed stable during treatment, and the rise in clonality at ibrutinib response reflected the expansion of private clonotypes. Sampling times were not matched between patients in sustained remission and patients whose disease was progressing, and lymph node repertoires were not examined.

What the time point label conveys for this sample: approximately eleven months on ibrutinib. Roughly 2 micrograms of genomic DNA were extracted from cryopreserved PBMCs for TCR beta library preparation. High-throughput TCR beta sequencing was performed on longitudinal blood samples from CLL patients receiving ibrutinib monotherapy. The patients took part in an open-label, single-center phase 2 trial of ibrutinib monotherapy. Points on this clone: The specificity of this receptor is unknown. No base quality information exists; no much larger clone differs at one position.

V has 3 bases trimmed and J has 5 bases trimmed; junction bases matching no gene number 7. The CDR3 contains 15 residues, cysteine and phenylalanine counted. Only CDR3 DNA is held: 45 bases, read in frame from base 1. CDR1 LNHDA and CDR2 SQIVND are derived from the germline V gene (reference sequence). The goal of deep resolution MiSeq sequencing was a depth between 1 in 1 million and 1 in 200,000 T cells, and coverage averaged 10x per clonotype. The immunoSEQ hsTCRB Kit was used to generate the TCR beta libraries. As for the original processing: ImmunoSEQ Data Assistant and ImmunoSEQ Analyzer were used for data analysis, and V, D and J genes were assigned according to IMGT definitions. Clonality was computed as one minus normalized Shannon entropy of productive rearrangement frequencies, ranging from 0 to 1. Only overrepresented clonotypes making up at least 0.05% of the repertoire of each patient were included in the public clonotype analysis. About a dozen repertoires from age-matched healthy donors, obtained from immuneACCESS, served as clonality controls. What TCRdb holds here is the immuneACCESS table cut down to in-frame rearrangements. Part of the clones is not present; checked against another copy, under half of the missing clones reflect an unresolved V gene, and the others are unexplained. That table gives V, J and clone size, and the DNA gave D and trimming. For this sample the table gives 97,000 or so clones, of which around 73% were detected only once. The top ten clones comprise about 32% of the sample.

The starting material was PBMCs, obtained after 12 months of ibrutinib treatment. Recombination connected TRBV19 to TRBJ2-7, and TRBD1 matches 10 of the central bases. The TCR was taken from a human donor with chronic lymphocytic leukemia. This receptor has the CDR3 CASSISGQGINEQYF. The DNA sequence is TGTGCCAGTAGTATCTCGGGACAGGGGATCAACGAGCAGTACTTC.